Shown below are 14 T cell receptor beta chains from a single sample sequenced in a study of monozygotic twins with cystic fibrosis. Generated by immunoSEQ multiplex PCR, the TCRdb table keeps only in-frame clones and is missing some. The table lists some 31,000 clones, roughly 80% of them singletons. Sequencing was carried out using blood. All receptors derive from a girl aged 2-9 years with cystic fibrosis.

In nucleotides, the CDR3 is TGTGCCAGCAAAGTCAGGGAGTCGCTTAATTCACCCCTCCACTTT. Protein sequence: CASKVRESLNSPLHF. The chain uses TRBV2 and TRBJ1-6; D might be TRBD1 (5 bases). Trimming took 7 bases from V and 6 from J, leaving 16 bases between them. The germline V gene has CDR1 SNHLY and CDR2 FYNNEI. The CDR3 is made up of 15 amino acids. The full variable domain, in which reference TRBV2 and TRBJ1-6 provide the parts outside the CDR3, is EPEVTQTPSHQVTQMGQEVILRCVPISNHLYFYWYRQILGQKVEFLVSFYNNEISEKSEIFDDQFSVERPDGSNFTLKIRSTKLEDSAMYFCASKVRESLNSPLHFGNGTRLTVT.

The V gene is TRBV25-1, the J gene TRBJ2-3; 10 bases line up with TRBD1. The CDR3 is 15 residues long. From germline, CDR1 is MGHDK and CDR2 SYGVNS. The J segment lost 5 bases and the V segment lost 4 bases, leaving 6 bases of the junction unmatched. As DNA, the CDR3 is TGTGCCAGCAGTGCCATGGACAGGGGGGGAGATACGCAGTATTTT. Its protein is CASSAMDRGGDTQYF.

The chain uses TRBV19 and TRBJ2-6; D gene ambiguous. The CDR3 has 14 amino acids. The germline V and J ends were trimmed by 9 bases and 4 bases, with 13 bases remaining between them. Germline V gene sequence: CDR1 LNHDA, CDR2 SQIVND (reference sequence). CDR3 DNA sequence: TGTGCCAGCGTGGGATTCTTAGGGGCCAACGTCCTGACTTTC. This translates into CASVGFLGANVLTF.

The rearrangement links TRBV10-3 to TRBJ1-2, with 9 bases that match TRBD1. CDR1 and CDR2 from the germline V gene are ENHRY and SYGVKD. Losses at the gene ends were 2 bases for V and 2 bases for J; bases not matched to a gene: 3. The CDR3 covers 15 residues. CDR3 sequence: CAISEEDRGNYGYTF. The CDR3 region has the DNA TGTGCCATCAGTGAGGAGGACAGGGGCAACTATGGCTACACCTTC.

This chain links TRBV5-1 with TRBJ1-1; the match to TRBD1 covers 7 bases. CDR3 length: 14 amino acids. V lost 2 bases, J lost 6 bases, and 7 bases stayed unmatched. Germline CDR1 is SGHRS and CDR2 is YFSETQ. CDR3 DNA: TGCGCCAGCAGCTTCGACAGGGTAATGTCTGAAGCTTTCTTT. Its protein is CASSFDRVMSEAFF.

V gene TRBV5-1 combines with J gene TRBJ2-7; either TRBD1 or TRBD2 may fit D (5 bases each). Germline values: CDR1 SGHRS, CDR2 YFSETQ. CDR3 length: 16 residues. Trimming left V 4 bases short and J 2 bases short, with 19 bases between. The CDR3, as DNA: TGCGCCAGCAGCCTGGATGGGGGAGTACCCCCCTACGAGCAGTACTTC. It yields the protein CASSLDGGVPPYEQYF.

In this sample, this clone turned up once. The chain uses TRBV2 and TRBJ2-7; D unclear. CDR1 and CDR2 from the germline V gene are SNHLY and FYNNEI. Trimming shortened V by 10 bases and J by 5 bases, and 18 bases separated the two germline ends. CDR3 length: 13 residues. The CDR3, as DNA: TGTGCCACCCATAAGGGCGATCCCCACGAGCAGTACTTC. This sequence encodes CATHKGDPHEQYF.

This rearrangement joins TRBV9 to TRBJ2-1; the match to TRBD2 covers 11 bases. The CDR3 sequence is 18 residues long. From germline, CDR1 is SGDLS and CDR2 YYNGEE. The trim removed 6 bases at V and 6 bases at J, leaving 17 bases unmatched. The CDR3 coding sequence is TGTGCCAGCACGAGGTCTGGAGGGTTAACTAGCGGGGGCAATGAGCAGTTCTTC. It translates to CASTRSGGLTSGGNEQFF.

The chain recombines TRBV7-9 with TRBJ2-5; D assignment may be TRBD1 or TRBD2 (5 bases each). Germline CDR1 SEHNR, CDR2 FQNEAQ (reference sequence). The CDR3 extends over 16 amino acids. The V end was cut by 5 bases, the J end by 5 bases, with 21 bases between. CDR3 bases: TGTGCCAGCAGCCCGGCGAGGGGCGCGGTTCGGGAGACCCAGTACTTC. Its protein product is CASSPARGAVRETQYF.

The V gene is TRBV7-6, the J gene TRBJ2-5, with 7 bases matching TRBD2. The CDR3 spans 14 residues. With 3 bases clipped from V and 5 bases from J, the junction kept 6 bases outside the gene matches. The V gene's germline CDR1 is SGHVS and CDR2 FNYEAQ. This chain's CDR3 is CASSLTGLSETQYF. The CDR3 nucleotides read TGTGCCAGCAGCTTGACGGGACTATCGGAGACCCAGTACTTC. Filled out from reference TRBV7-6 and TRBJ2-5, the complete variable domain reads GAGVSQSPRYKVTKRGQDVALRCDPISGHVSLYWYRQALGQGPEFLTYFNYEAQQDKSGLPNDRFSAERPEGSISTLTIQRTEQRDSAMYRCASSLTGLSETQYFGPGTRLLVL.

This clone is a singleton in its sample. The rearrangement links TRBV5-1 to TRBJ2-7, with D perhaps being TRBD1 or TRBD2 (5 bases each). Between the trimmed V and J ends, which lost 4 bases and 7 bases, there was a span of 12 bases. There are 12 residues in the CDR3. In germline, CDR1 is SGHRS, CDR2 YFSETQ. The CDR3 loop reads CASSRDVYEQYF. CDR3 DNA: TGCGCCAGCAGCAGGGACGTGTATGAGCAGTACTTC. Drawing the rest from reference TRBV5-1 and TRBJ2-7, the complete variable domain is KAGVTQTPRYLIKTRGQQVTLSCSPISGHRSVSWYQQTPGQGLQFLFEYFSETQRNKGNFPGRFSGRQFSNSRSEMNVSTLELGDSALYLCASSRDVYEQYFGPGTRLTVT.

This clone was seen a single time. CDR3 DNA: TGTGCCAGCAGCTTGATTACACCAGGCCTTAGCACAGATACGCAGTATTTT. As protein: CASSLITPGLSTDTQYF. This chain connects TRBV7-9 to TRBJ2-3; D not resolved. CDR3 size: 17 residues. Germline CDR1 reads SEHNR; CDR2 reads FQNEAQ (reference sequence). V dropped 3 bases and J dropped 0 bases, with 16 bases sitting between them.

The rearrangement links TRBV19 to TRBJ2-7; D may be TRBD2 (6 bases). Germline CDR1 is LNHDA and CDR2 is SQIVND (reference sequence). Trimming removed 5 bases from V and 6 bases from J, with 29 bases in between. This CDR3 is 18 amino acids long. The CDR3 region is CASSSGAFGDGGISEQYF. In DNA, the CDR3 is TGTGCCAGTAGTTCTGGTGCATTCGGGGACGGGGGAATAAGCGAGCAGTACTTC.

V is TRBV11-2 and J is TRBJ2-5; the match to TRBD2 covers 8 bases. Germline values: CDR1 SGHAT, CDR2 FQNNGV. V gave up 3 bases and J gave up 5 bases; unmatched junction bases: 11. CDR3 length equals 16 residues. The CDR3 DNA sequence: TGTGCCAGCAGCTTGGGTTGGCGGGAGGCAAGTGAGACCCAGTACTTC. Its protein is CASSLGWREASETQYF.